These 4 T cell receptor beta chains were sequenced from one sample in a study of early T cells in non-severe SARS-CoV-2 infection. From the 5' RACE reads, TCRdb called clonotypes with MiXCR, one entry per CDR3 protein. This sample yields roughly 60,000 distinct CDR3 sequences, of which about 12% are seen a single time; 4.5% to 5.5% belongs to the top ten. What was sequenced was whole blood. The receptors derive from an adult who was a healthcare worker with PCR-confirmed SARS-CoV-2 infection or an uninfected control (not recorded which).

This clonotype turned up a few times. V usage is TRBV6-6 and J usage is TRBJ1-4; 9 positions agree with TRBD1. The CDR3 runs to 19 residues. The V gene's germline CDR1 is MNHNY and CDR2 SVGAGI (reference sequence). V lost 0 bases and J lost 1; bases outside the gene matches: 9. DNA of the CDR3: TGTGCCAGCAGTTACTCTGACAGGGGGTATGGTGGAACTAATGAAAAACTGTTTTTT. This encodes CASSYSDRGYGGTNEKLFF.

This clonotype has a handful of counts. The chain couples TRBV7-8 to TRBJ1-5; D remains unclear. The CDR3 has 14 amino acids. Germline V CDR1 and CDR2: SGHVS, FQNEAQ. Trimming took off 1 base at V and 9 bases at J, with 13 bases between the two ends. As DNA, the CDR3 is TGTGCCAGCAGCTTAGAGGGCGGCCTTCGGCCCCAGCATTTT. As protein: CASSLEGGLRPQHF.

This clonotype was found many times. The V gene is TRBV9, the J gene TRBJ1-2; D gene uncertain. The CDR3 spans 13 residues. Germline CDR1 reads SGDLS; CDR2 reads YYNGEE. Trimming stripped 0 bases from V and 2 bases from J, with 5 bases between. The CDR3 here is CASSVGTNYGYTF. In DNA, the CDR3 is TGTGCCAGCAGCGTAGGGACCAACTATGGCTACACCTTC.

This clonotype was picked up many times. The chain recombines TRBV28 with TRBJ1-2; D is possibly TRBD1 (5 bases). V was cut by 8 bases and J by 2 bases, with 27 bases left in between. CDR1 and CDR2 (germline): MDHEN, SYDVKM. The CDR3 is made up of 18 amino acids. CDR3 DNA sequence: TGTGCCAGCGCAACAGGACTCTTGATAGGGGTTATAAACTATGGCTACACCTTC. It is translated as CASATGLLIGVINYGYTF.